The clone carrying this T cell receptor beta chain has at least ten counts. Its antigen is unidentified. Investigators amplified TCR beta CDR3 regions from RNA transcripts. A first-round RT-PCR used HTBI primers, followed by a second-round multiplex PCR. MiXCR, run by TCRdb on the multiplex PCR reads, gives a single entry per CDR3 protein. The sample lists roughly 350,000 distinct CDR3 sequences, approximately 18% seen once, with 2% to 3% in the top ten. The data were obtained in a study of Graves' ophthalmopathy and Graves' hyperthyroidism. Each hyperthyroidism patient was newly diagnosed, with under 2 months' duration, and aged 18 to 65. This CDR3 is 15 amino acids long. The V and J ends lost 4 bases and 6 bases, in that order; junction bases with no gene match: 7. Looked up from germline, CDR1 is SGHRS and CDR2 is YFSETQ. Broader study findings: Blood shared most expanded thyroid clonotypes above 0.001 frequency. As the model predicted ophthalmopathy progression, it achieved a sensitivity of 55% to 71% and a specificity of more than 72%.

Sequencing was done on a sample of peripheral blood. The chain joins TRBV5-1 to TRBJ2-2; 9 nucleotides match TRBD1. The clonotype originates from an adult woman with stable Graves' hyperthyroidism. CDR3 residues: CASSHDRGSSGELFF. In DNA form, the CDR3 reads TGCGCCAGCAGCCACGACAGGGGGTCGTCCGGGGAGCTGTTTTTT.